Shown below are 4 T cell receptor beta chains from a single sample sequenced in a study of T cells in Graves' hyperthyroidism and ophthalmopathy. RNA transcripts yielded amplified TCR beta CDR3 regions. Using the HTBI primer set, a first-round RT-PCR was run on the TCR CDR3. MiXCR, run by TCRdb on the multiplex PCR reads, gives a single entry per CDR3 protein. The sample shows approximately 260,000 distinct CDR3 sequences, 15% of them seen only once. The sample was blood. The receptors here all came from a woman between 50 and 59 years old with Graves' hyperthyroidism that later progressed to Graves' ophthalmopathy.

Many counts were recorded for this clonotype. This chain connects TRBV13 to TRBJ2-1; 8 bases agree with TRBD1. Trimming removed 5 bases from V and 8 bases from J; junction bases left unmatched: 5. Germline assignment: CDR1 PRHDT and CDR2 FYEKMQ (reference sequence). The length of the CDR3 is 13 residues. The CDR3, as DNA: TGTGCCAGCAGCCAAGGACAGGGCGATGAGCAGTTCTTC. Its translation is CASSQGQGDEQFF.

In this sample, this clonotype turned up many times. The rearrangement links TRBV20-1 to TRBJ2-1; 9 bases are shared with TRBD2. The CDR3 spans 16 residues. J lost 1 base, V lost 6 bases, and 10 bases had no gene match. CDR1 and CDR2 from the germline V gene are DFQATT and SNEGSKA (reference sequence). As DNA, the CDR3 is TGCAGTGCCCTATCTTCTCTAGCGGGATCCTACAATGAGCAGTTCTTC. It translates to CSALSSLAGSYNEQFF.

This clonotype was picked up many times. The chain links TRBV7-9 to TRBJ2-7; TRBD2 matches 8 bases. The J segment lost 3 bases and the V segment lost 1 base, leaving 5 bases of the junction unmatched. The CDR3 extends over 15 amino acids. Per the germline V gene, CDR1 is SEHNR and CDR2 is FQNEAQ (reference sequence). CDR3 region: CASSLVGSGNYEQYF. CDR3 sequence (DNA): TGTGCCAGCAGCTTAGTGGGTAGCGGGAACTACGAGCAGTACTTC.

CDR3 DNA: TGCAGTGCTAGAGAATCCCTGGAGTCCTACGAGCAGTACTTC. Encoded protein: CSARESLESYEQYF. The V and J genes are TRBV20-1 and TRBJ2-7; D unresolved. The CDR3 is made up of 14 amino acids. V lost 0 bases, J lost 1 base, and 10 bases lay in between. Germline CDR1 DFQATT, CDR2 SNEGSKA (reference sequence).